Presented here are 14 T cell receptor beta chains from one specimen sequenced in a study of CD8+ T cells in alopecia areata. Reverse transcription of extracted RNA yielded cDNA, which provided the sequencing template. Measured with immunoSEQ multiplex PCR; TCRdb has only the in-frame clones, and not every one. The sample shows around 30,000 clones, more than 60% of them seen only once. Specimen: NKG2D-low CD8+ T cells sorted from blood. The receptor source for this set is a human donor with alopecia areata.

The J gene is TRBJ2-3, the V gene TRBV4-1; possible D gene TRBD2, 5 bases. The V end lost 0 bases, the J end lost 7 bases, and 11 bases lay between the germline ends. The CDR3 loop spans 14 amino acids. CDR1 and CDR2 from the germline V gene are MGHRA and YSYEKL. The CDR3 nucleotides are TGCGCCAGCAGCCAAGAGTTAGGACTTTATACGCAGTATTTT. This encodes CASSQELGLYTQYF.

The V gene is TRBV4-1, the J gene TRBJ2-1; 11 bases map to TRBD2. Trimming cost V 0 bases and J 7 bases; bases outside gene matches: 8. The CDR3 loop spans 17 amino acids. The germline V gene has CDR1 MGHRA and CDR2 YSYEKL. CDR3 in amino acids: CASSQDSLAGVNNEQFF. CDR3 bases: TGCGCCAGCAGCCAAGATTCACTAGCGGGAGTAAATAATGAGCAGTTCTTC.

This clone was seen just once. The chain is built from TRBV29-1 and TRBJ2-5; D perhaps matches TRBD2 (5 bases). V lost 3 bases, J lost 4 bases, and 15 bases lay in between. Looked up from germline, CDR1 is SQVTM and CDR2 is ANQGSEA. The CDR3 sequence is 14 residues long. The CDR3 sequence is CSVDGTSIRETQYF. CDR3 bases: TGCAGCGTTGACGGTACTAGTATCCGAGAGACCCAGTACTTC.

The V call is TRBV29-1, the J call TRBJ2-1; D is uncertain. The CDR3 consists of 16 residues. V was clipped by 3 bases and J by 2 bases, with 17 bases between them. The V gene's germline CDR1 is SQVTM and CDR2 ANQGSEA. The CDR3 sequence is CSVEKVRIVTYNEQFF. CDR3 nucleotide sequence: TGCAGCGTTGAGAAGGTCAGGATAGTTACCTACAATGAGCAGTTCTTC.

This sequence joins TRBV30 and TRBJ2-3; D remains ambiguous. This CDR3 spans 14 amino acids. With 0 bases removed from V and 2 bases from J, the gap between germline ends came to 9 bases. CDR1 GTSNPN and CDR2 SVGIG come from the germline V gene (reference sequence). In DNA, the CDR3 is TGTGCCTGGAGTGTACTGCTCCACACAGATACGCAGTATTTT. Residues: CAWSVLLHTDTQYF.

The chain couples TRBV28 to TRBJ2-5, with D perhaps matching TRBD1 or TRBD2 (5 bases each). This CDR3 spans 15 amino acids. The ends were cut back, 5 bases at V and 5 bases at J, with 18 bases in the middle. CDR1 and CDR2 from the germline V gene are MDHEN and SYDVKM. The chain's CDR3 is CASSRRDRGRETQYF. The CDR3 nucleotides are TGTGCCAGCAGTCGCCGGGACCGAGGCCGGGAGACCCAGTACTTC.

The CDR3 nucleotides are TGCAGCGTGGAGGACAGGGGGCCCTATGGCTACACCTTC. This translates into CSVEDRGPYGYTF. This chain joins TRBV29-1 and TRBJ1-2; 11 bases map to TRBD1. The V and J ends lost 6 bases and 4 bases, in that order; junction bases with no gene match: 4. This CDR3 has 13 residues. Germline CDR1 and CDR2: SQVTM and ANQGSEA.

In this sample, this clone turned up a few times. The J gene is TRBJ2-5, the V gene TRBV7-9, with TRBD2 as a possible D gene (5 bases). Trimming took 4 bases from V and 4 from J, leaving 13 bases between them. The CDR3 has 14 residues. CDR1 and CDR2 (germline): SEHNR, FQNEAQ (reference sequence). CDR3 bases: TGTGCCAGCAGCTCCCGGGAAATCGGAGAGACCCAGTACTTC. This gives the protein CASSSREIGETQYF.

The chain links TRBV11-2 to TRBJ1-1, with D unresolved. CDR3 length equals 12 residues. Germline values: CDR1 SGHAT, CDR2 FQNNGV. The V end lost 5 bases, the J end lost 3 bases, and 7 bases lay between the germline ends. The CDR3 reads CASSPTDTEAFF. CDR3 coding DNA: TGTGCCAGCAGCCCAACAGACACTGAAGCTTTCTTT.

This chain links TRBV30 with TRBJ1-1; D gene unclear. Germline-derived CDR1 and CDR2 are GTSNPN and SVGIG (reference sequence). V was clipped by 0 bases and J by 3 bases, with 11 bases between them. The length of the CDR3 is 14 residues. The CDR3 protein is CAWSVQEGYTEAFF. CDR3 DNA sequence: TGTGCCTGGAGTGTACAAGAGGGTTACACTGAAGCTTTCTTT.

The genes are TRBV27 and TRBJ2-7, with D perhaps TRBD1 (6 bases). Between the trimmed V and J ends, which lost 8 bases and 3 bases, there was a span of 17 bases. The V gene's germline CDR1 is MNHEY and CDR2 SMNVEV (reference sequence). CDR3 length: 14 residues. The CDR3 DNA is TGTGCCAGCCGGGACATCTTCTCTCGCTACGAGCAGTACTTC. Translation: CASRDIFSRYEQYF.

The rearrangement links TRBV6-4 to TRBJ2-2; D remains unclear. CDR1 and CDR2 from the germline V gene are MRHNA and SNTAGT. CDR3 length equals 14 residues. Between the trimmed V and J ends, which lost 2 bases and 1 base, there was a span of 5 bases. The CDR3 is CASSDNGNTGELFF. CDR3 coding DNA: TGTGCCAGCAGTGACAACGGGAACACCGGGGAGCTGTTTTTT.

V gene TRBV6-4 combines with J gene TRBJ2-2; the D gene is possibly TRBD2 (6 bases). The V and J ends lost 0 bases and 4 bases respectively, with 9 bases between them. Germline CDR1 reads MRHNA; CDR2 reads SNTAGT. This CDR3 has 15 residues. The CDR3 region is CASSDSRLGTGELFF. The DNA of the CDR3 is TGTGCCAGCAGTGACTCACGACTAGGCACCGGGGAGCTGTTTTTT.

A single count supports this clone. This rearrangement joins TRBV27 to TRBJ2-5; 7 positions agree with TRBD1. Trimming removed 5 bases from V and 5 bases from J; junction bases left unmatched: 14. CDR1 is MNHEY and CDR2 is SMNVEV in the germline V gene (reference sequence). This CDR3 is built from 16 residues. CDR3 coding DNA: TGTGCCAGCAGTCCTCTCAGTGAGGGGGCGGATGAGACCCAGTACTTC. As protein: CASSPLSEGADETQYF.